The rows below give T cell receptor beta chains drawn from one sample of a study of Graves' ophthalmopathy and Graves' hyperthyroidism. TCRdb re-called the multiplex PCR reads with MiXCR, one entry per CDR3 protein. Here the sample spans some 380,000 distinct CDR3 sequences, approximately 15% being singletons. Sequenced input: peripheral blood. The receptors stem from a woman aged 18-29 years with stable Graves' hyperthyroidism. The CDR3 runs from the conserved cysteine through the conserved F or W. A D gene is named only where the DNA matches it firmly. Clone size is shown for a subset of rows, as once, few, many or a class of expanded clone.

v_gene	abundance	j_gene	d_gene	CDR3nt	CDR3aa
TRBV6-5	many	TRBJ1-2	-	TGTGCCAGCAGAAAGGAGGGGGCTAACTATGGCTACACCTTC	CASRKEGANYGYTF
TRBV3-1	few	TRBJ2-7	-	TGTGCCAGCAGCCAGGGGGGTGGTACCTACGAGCAGTACTTC	CASSQGGGTYEQYF
TRBV18	-	TRBJ1-2	-	TGTGCCAGCTCCCCAGGGGCCCGTCAGGGCTACACCTTC	CASSPGARQGYTF
TRBV13	many	TRBJ2-6	-	TGTGCCAGCAGCCCTCAAGGGGCCAACGTCCTGACTTTC	CASSPQGANVLTF
TRBV6-2/TRBV6-3	many	TRBJ2-5	TRBD2	TGTGCCAGCAGTTACTTACGAGCGGGGGGTCAAGAGACCCAGTACTTC	CASSYLRAGGQETQYF
TRBV6-5	many	TRBJ1-5	-	TGTGCCAGCAGTTGGACCCCTCCGCCCTCTAATCAGCCCCAGCATTTT	CASSWTPPPSNQPQHF
TRBV6-2/TRBV6-3	many	TRBJ2-5	TRBD1	TGTGCCAGCAGTTACAGGCAGGGGGTTCAAGAGACCCAGTACTTC	CASSYRQGVQETQYF
TRBV6-5	many	TRBJ1-2	TRBD1	TGTGCCAGCAGTTTCCCGGGACAGCGGGGCTACACCTTC	CASSFPGQRGYTF
TRBV28	-	TRBJ2-7	-	TGTGCCAGCAGTTTTGCTGGGGCAGTTGTCTACGAGCAGTACTTC	CASSFAGAVVYEQYF
TRBV7-2	many	TRBJ2-5	TRBD2	TGTGCCAGCAGCTTAGATGCTAGCGGGGGGGAAGAGACCCAGTACTTC	CASSLDASGGEETQYF
TRBV6-5	-	TRBJ2-5	-	TGTGCCAGCAGTTACTCCCACTTGGGTCGAGAGACCCAGTACTTC	CASSYSHLGRETQYF
TRBV24-1	few	TRBJ2-2	TRBD1	TGTGCCACCAGTGATGTACAGGGGGCTTATACCGGGGAGCTGTTTTTT	CATSDVQGAYTGELFF